Described below is a single TCR beta chain sequence and its context. Its antigen remains unidentified. Base qualities are missing; no much larger clone stands one base away. The meaning of the sample's time point label: cells obtained before transplantation from donor or recipient. CD3+CD4+ and CD3+CD8+ populations were FACS-sorted from unstimulated pre-transplant donor and recipient cells taken from spleen or lymph nodes. This sample stems from a study of graft-versus-host responses after intestinal transplantation (dated by TCRdb to the early 2020s). About the investigation overall: Recipients received multivisceral, liver-intestinal, or isolated intestinal transplants. Alloreactive clones were identified by sequencing pre-transplant mixed lymphocyte reaction products and comparing them with unstimulated pre-transplant donor and recipient T cells. After intestinal transplantation, graft-versus-host and host-versus-graft alloreactive T cell clones in the graft, circulation and bone marrow were tracked using bulk TCR-beta CDR3 sequencing. The cohort enrolled 20 to 30 intestinal transplant recipients including one retransplant, and 3 patients lacking pretransplant specimens were excluded. Rather than going through the commercial service, samples from a few later patients were sequenced in-house on an Illumina MiSeq and processed with MiXCR. Donor T cell macrochimerism was defined as a peak of at least 4% donor T cells among recipient peripheral blood mononuclear cells. Every recipient was given anti-thymocyte globulin induction, then maintenance tacrolimus and steroids for around three years.

Library preparation was by the immunoSEQ multiplex PCR assay. For most patients, genomic DNA was isolated with the Qiagen DNeasy Blood and Tissue Kit and shipped frozen to Adaptive Biotechnologies for TCR sequencing. For most patients, genomic DNA was subjected to high-throughput TCR-beta CDR3 sequencing by Adaptive Biotechnologies. Processing in the source paper ran as follows. TCR sequencing data for some 17 patients were retrieved from Adaptive's ImmunoSEQ software; a few other patients were processed with MiXCR and VDJtools. To correct CD4 versus CD8 sorting errors, sequences present in both subsets at a frequency ratio below 5:1 were removed. CDR3 nucleotide sequences shared between donor and recipient were removed because their origin could not be assigned. At least 2-fold expansion over unstimulated cells and a minimum CFSE-low frequency of 0.002% (template counts) or 0.001% (read counts) were required for clones to be classified as alloreactive. A clone was considered mappable if detected in the sequenced pre-transplant spleen, lymph node, or MLR CFSE-low populations of the donor or recipient. The cumulative frequency of alloreactive clones was calculated as a percentage of all sequences, weighted by copy number. TCRdb mirrors the immuneACCESS table, restricted to in-frame sequences. Some clones are absent from its copies; in checked studies, under half trace to an unresolved V gene, and the reason for the others is unknown. V and J calls plus clone size are reproduced from that table; the DNA served to infer D and trimming. For this sample there are tens of thousands of clones; approximately 92% appear just once. 0.45% to 0.6% of the sample is in the top ten clones.

On the study overall, not on this receptor specifically: In the allografts of patients with donor T cell macrochimerism, GvH to HvG T cell clonal ratios were high. GvH clones turned up in recipient bone marrow, with some appearing earlier in ileal mucosa or blood, a pattern consistent with an intestinal mucosal origin. Peak levels of circulating GvH clones were associated with declines in HvG clones early after transplant. The conclusions were limited by the relatively low number and heterogeneity of the intestinal transplant patients.

The source is a human donor who received an intestinal transplant. Sequencing was performed on unstimulated CD8+ T cells sorted from spleen or lymph node cells, taken before intestinal transplant.

The CDR3 corresponds to CASRRTTSGSYNEQFF. At the DNA level, the sequence is TGTGCCAGCAGAAGGACTACCTCCGGCTCCTACAATGAGCAGTTCTTC. Recombination connected TRBV2 to TRBJ2-1, and TRBD2 may be the D gene, going by 6 matching bases. From cysteine to phenylalanine, the CDR3 is 16 amino acids long. Solely the CDR3 DNA is kept, with 48 bases framed from the first base. From the germline V gene, CDR1 is SNHLY and CDR2 is FYNNEI. Cut back by 6 bases and 0 bases, the V and J ends lie 15 bases apart.